This T cell receptor beta chain was profiled in a study of blood T cell repertoires in COVID-19. The wider study: Italy, Spain and the United States were the sources of the convalescent and acute COVID-19 samples. PBMCs, B-cell-depleted T cells, or T cells were the source of the cDNA or gDNA that made up the material.

Sequencing was performed with immunoSEQ multiplex PCR; in TCRdb, only in-frame clones are kept and a portion is missing. The data hold about 300,000 clones, with about nine tenths observed a single time. V shed 2 bases, J shed 4 bases, and the junction held 5 bases outside the gene matches. In germline, CDR1 is LGHDT, CDR2 YNNKEL (reference sequence). The length of the CDR3 is 15 residues. The rearrangement links TRBV3-1 (or the pseudogene TRBV3-2) to TRBJ2-3; 8 bases fit TRBD2. Sequenced input: peripheral blood. This receptor was identified in a man younger than 30 with active or convalescent COVID-19. The CDR3 spells CASSQFGGASDTQYF. The CDR3 region has the DNA TGTGCCAGCAGCCAATTCGGGGGGGCATCAGATACGCAGTATTTT.